This T cell receptor (beta chain) was identified in a study of graft-versus-host responses after intestinal transplantation. Looking at the study overall: Isolated intestinal, liver-intestinal, or multivisceral transplants had been given to the recipients. General study findings and limits: Researchers found GvH clones in recipient marrow, and some showed up first in ileum or blood. Early post-transplant falls in HvG clones accompanied the peak levels of circulating GvH clones.

Here immunoSEQ multiplex PCR was the method, and the copy in TCRdb shows in-frame clones only, minus some. The table shows around 7,100 clones, with approximately 68% occurring only once. CDR1 MNHNS and CDR2 SASEGT come from the germline V gene. The CDR3 has 15 residues. J lost 0 bases, V lost 2 bases, and 0 bases had no gene match. Graft tissue was processed to release intraepithelial and lamina propria lymphocytes. A few counts support this clone. Antigen unknown. Specimen: ileum tissue, collected around 240 days after intestinal transplantation. The chain employs TRBV6-1 and TRBJ2-5, with TRBD2 matching 10 bases. The clonotype was recovered from a human patient who received an intestinal transplant, so some T cells may come from the graft donor. CDR3 DNA sequence: TGTGCCAGCAGTGAACTAGCGGGGGACCAAGAGACCCAGTACTTC. Translating gives CASSELAGDQETQYF.